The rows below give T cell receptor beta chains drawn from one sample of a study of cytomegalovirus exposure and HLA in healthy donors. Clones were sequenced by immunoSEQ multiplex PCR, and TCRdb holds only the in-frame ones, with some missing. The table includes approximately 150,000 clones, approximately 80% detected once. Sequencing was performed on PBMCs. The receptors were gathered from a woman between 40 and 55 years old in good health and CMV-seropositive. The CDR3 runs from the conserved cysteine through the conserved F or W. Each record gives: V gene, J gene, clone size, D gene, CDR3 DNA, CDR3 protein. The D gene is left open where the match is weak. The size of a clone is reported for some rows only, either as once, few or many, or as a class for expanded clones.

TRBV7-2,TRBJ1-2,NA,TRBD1,TGTGCCAGCAGCTTAGCAGGGACAGGGTTTGGCTACACCTTC,CASSLAGTGFGYTF
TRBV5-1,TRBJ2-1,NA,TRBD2,TGCGCCAGCAGTGGGAGGGTTTTCAATGAGCAGTTCTTC,CASSGRVFNEQFF
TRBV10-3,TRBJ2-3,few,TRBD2,TGTGCCATCAAAGCTAGCGGGAGGGCCTCAGATACGCAGTATTTT,CAIKASGRASDTQYF
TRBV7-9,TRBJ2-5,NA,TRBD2,TGTGCCAGCAGCTTAATAATGGGGCTAGCGGGGAGACAAGAGACCCAGTACTTC,CASSLIMGLAGRQETQYF
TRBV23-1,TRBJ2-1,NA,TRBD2,TGCGCCAGCAGTCAATCCCGGGAGGGCCCCTACAATGAGCAGTTCTTC,CASSQSREGPYNEQFF
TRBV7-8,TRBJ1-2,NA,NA,TGTGCCAGCAGCTTAGCGGCGGTTTCTAACTATGGCTACACCTTC,CASSLAAVSNYGYTF
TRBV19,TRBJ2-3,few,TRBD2,TGTGCCAGTAGTATAACCCAACTAGCGGAGGGGCAGTATTTT,CASSITQLAEGQYF
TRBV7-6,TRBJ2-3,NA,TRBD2,TGTGCCAGCAGCCGACTAGCGGGGATGGATACGCAGTATTTT,CASSRLAGMDTQYF
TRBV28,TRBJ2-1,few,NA,TGTGCCAGCAGTCCCCCCCCGGGGGAGCAGTTCTTC,CASSPPPGEQFF
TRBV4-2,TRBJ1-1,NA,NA,TGTGCCAGCAGCCAGCCCCGGGGGGGAGGCACTGAAGCTTTCTTT,CASSQPRGGGTEAFF
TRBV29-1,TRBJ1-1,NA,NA,TGCAGCGTCTCTTCGACAGCGAACACTGAAGCTTTCTTT,CSVSSTANTEAFF
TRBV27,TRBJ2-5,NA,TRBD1,TGTGCCAGCAGTATTTCTACAGGGGCCCAAGAGACCCAGTACTTC,CASSISTGAQETQYF
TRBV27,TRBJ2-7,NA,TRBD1,TGTGCCAGCAACGGACAGGGGTCCTACGAGCAGTACTTC,CASNGQGSYEQYF
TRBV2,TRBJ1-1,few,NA,TGTGCCAGCAAGATGGAGGTGGAAGCTTTCTTT,CASKMEVEAFF
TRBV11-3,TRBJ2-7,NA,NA,TGTGCCAGCAGCCATCCCGACGGAGGGTACGAGCAGTACTTC,CASSHPDGGYEQYF
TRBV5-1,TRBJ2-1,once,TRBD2,TGCGCCAGCAGCTCGACTAGCGGAGCTTACAATGAGCAGTTCTTC,CASSSTSGAYNEQFF
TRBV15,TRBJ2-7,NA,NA,TGTGCCACCAGCAGAGGGGACACGAGCTACGAGCAGTACTTC,CATSRGDTSYEQYF
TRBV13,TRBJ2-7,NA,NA,TGTGCCAGCAGCCCCACCTACCAAACCTACGAGCAGTACTTC,CASSPTYQTYEQYF
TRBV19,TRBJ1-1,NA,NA,TGTGCCAGTAGTATTATGGCAGGGCCCTTGAACACTGAAGCTTTCTTT,CASSIMAGPLNTEAFF
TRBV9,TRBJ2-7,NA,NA,TGTGCCAGCAGCGTAGGTCGCGGATCCTACGAGCAGTACTTC,CASSVGRGSYEQYF
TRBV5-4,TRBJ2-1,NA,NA,TGTGCCGGCAGCGTAGGACTTTACAATGAGCAGTTCTTC,CAGSVGLYNEQFF
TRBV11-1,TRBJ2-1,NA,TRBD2,TGTGCCAGCAGCTGGACTAGCGGGAGCTCCTACAATGAGCAGTTCTTC,CASSWTSGSSYNEQFF
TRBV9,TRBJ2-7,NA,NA,TGTGCCAGCAGCCCCCTTGGCACACCATTCTACGAGCAGTACTTC,CASSPLGTPFYEQYF
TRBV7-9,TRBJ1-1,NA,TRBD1,TGTGCCAGCAGCTTAGGACAGGGATTCATGAACACTGAAGCTTTCTTT,CASSLGQGFMNTEAFF
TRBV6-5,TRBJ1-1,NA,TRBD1,TGTGCCAGCAGTTACTCGCGGACAGGGGCCACTGAAGCTTTCTTT,CASSYSRTGATEAFF
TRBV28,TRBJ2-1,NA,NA,TGTGCCAGCAGCCCAGGACTGGGAAACAATGAGCAGTTCTTC,CASSPGLGNNEQFF
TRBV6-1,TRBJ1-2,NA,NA,TGTGCCAGCAGGGTCCTAACGGACTATGGCTACACCTTC,CASRVLTDYGYTF
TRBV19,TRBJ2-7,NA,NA,TGTGCCAGTAGTATTCGGGGTAGCGGTTCCCCGTACGAGCAGTACTTC,CASSIRGSGSPYEQYF
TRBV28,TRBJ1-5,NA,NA,TGTGCCAGCAGTTTCCGATTCGCGGGACGCAATCAGCCCCAGCATTTT,CASSFRFAGRNQPQHF
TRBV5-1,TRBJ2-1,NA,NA,TGCGCCAGCAGCACCATTACAGGCTCCTACAATGAGCAGTTCTTC,CASSTITGSYNEQFF
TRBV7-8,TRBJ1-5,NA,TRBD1,TGTGCCAGCAGTGCCTTGACAGGGGTCAATCAGCCCCAGCATTTT,CASSALTGVNQPQHF
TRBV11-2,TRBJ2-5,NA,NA,TGTGCCAGCAGCTTCTTTAACGAGGAAGAGACCCAGTACTTC,CASSFFNEEETQYF
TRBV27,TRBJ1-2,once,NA,TGTGCCAGCAGTTTTTTTCCAGGGAGGGGCTCGGGTGGCTACACCTTC,CASSFFPGRGSGGYTF
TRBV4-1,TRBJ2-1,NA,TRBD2,TGCGCCAGCAGCCCTGCCCATCTAGCGGGAGTTGAGCAGTTCTTC,CASSPAHLAGVEQFF
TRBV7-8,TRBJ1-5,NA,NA,TGTGCCAGCAGCTTCCTTCGTCACAGGCTCCTGGATAGCAATCAGCCCCAGCATTTT,CASSFLRHRLLDSNQPQHF
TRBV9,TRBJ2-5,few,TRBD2,TGTGCCAGCAGCGTAGGAACTAGCGGGATCCAAGAGACCCAGTACTTC,CASSVGTSGIQETQYF
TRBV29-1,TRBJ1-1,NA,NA,TGCAGCGCTCAGACAGACCTAAACACTGAAGCTTTCTTT,CSAQTDLNTEAFF
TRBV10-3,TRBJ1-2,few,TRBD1,TGTGCCATCTCCCCAACAGGGGAGGAAGGCTACACCTTC,CAISPTGEEGYTF
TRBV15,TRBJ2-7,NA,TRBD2,TGTGCCACCGGAAGGAGAGCGGGAGCTCACGAGCAGTACTTC,CATGRRAGAHEQYF
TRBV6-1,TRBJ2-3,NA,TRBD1,TGTGCCAGCAGTGAATTGCGGACAGGAGGTACAGATACGCAGTATTTT,CASSELRTGGTDTQYF
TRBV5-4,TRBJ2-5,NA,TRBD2,TGTGCCAGCAGCTGGGAACTAGCGGGAGTAGAGACCCAGTACTTC,CASSWELAGVETQYF
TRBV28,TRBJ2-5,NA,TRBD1,TGTGCCAGCAGTTTGGCTGGGACAGGCCAAGAGACCCAGTACTTC,CASSLAGTGQETQYF
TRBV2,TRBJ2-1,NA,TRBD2,TGTGCCAGCAGCGCCCTAAGGGCGGGAGTATACAATGAGCAGTTCTTC,CASSALRAGVYNEQFF
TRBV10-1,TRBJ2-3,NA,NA,TGCGCCAGCAGTGAGGCCTACTTCGCAGATACGCAGTATTTT,CASSEAYFADTQYF
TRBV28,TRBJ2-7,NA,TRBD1,TGTGCCAGCAGCCAGGCCGGACAGGGTTCCTACGAGCAGTACTTC,CASSQAGQGSYEQYF
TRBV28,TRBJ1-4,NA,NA,TGTGCCAGCAGTTTGGGTCCCTTGGGCGAAAAACTGTTTTTT,CASSLGPLGEKLFF
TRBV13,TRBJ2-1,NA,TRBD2,TGTGCCAGCAGCTCCTCGGGGGGGAAGAGGGATGAGCAGTTCTTC,CASSSSGGKRDEQFF
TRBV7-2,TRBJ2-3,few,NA,TGTGCCAGCAGCTTCGGTTTCGATACGCAGTATTTT,CASSFGFDTQYF
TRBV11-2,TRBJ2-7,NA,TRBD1,TGTGCCAGCAGCTTATATGGAGGGGACAGGGGAGCCTACGAGCAGTACTTC,CASSLYGGDRGAYEQYF
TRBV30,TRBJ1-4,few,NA,TGTGCCTGGAGTCCAGGGGCTAATGAAAAACTGTTTTTT,CAWSPGANEKLFF
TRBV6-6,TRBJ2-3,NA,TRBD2,TGTGCCAGCAGGCTGACTAGCTTCACAGATACGCAGTATTTT,CASRLTSFTDTQYF
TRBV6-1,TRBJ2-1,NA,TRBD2,TGTGCCAGCAGTGAAAAGGGGGTGACTAGCGGGAGAGTTCTTCTGGGCAATGAGCAGTTCTTC,CASSEKGVTSGRVLLGNEQFF
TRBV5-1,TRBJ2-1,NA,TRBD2,TGCGCCAGCAGCTTGGATTTAGCGGGAGTTGAGCAGTTCTTC,CASSLDLAGVEQFF
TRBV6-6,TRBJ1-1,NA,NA,TGTGCCAGCGGGGGGGGGCGAAACACTGAAGCTTTCTTT,CASGGGRNTEAFF
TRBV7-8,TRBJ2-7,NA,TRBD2,TGTGCCAGCAACTTCGGACTAGCGGGAGACGAGCAGTACTTC,CASNFGLAGDEQYF
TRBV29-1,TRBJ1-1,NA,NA,TGCAGCGTTGAACTGAGGGAAGCTTTCTTT,CSVELREAFF
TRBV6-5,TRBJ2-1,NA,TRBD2,TGTGCCAGCAGTCCGGGACTAGCGGCCAATGAGCAGTTCTTC,CASSPGLAANEQFF
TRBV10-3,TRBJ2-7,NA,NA,TGTGCCATCAGGGACGGGAGCTCCTACGAGCAGTACTTC,CAIRDGSSYEQYF
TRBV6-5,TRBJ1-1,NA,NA,TGTGCCAGCAGTTACCGCGGGGGACAATTGAACACTGAAGCTTTCTTT,CASSYRGGQLNTEAFF
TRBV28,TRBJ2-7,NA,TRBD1,TGTGCCAGCATCCGACAGGGCGGGGAGCAGTACTTC,CASIRQGGEQYF